A selection of T cell receptor beta chains follows, all from one sample in a study of beta chain features in type 1 diabetes. Assay used: immunoSEQ multiplex PCR; TCRdb lists only in-frame clones, some missing. The repertoire holds about 260,000 clones, around 22% seen once, with roughly 0.013% in the top ten. Source material: naive CD4+ T cells from blood. Receptor source: a woman in her twenties or thirties with type 1 diabetes. The CDR3 runs from the conserved cysteine through the conserved F or W. The D gene is left open where the match is weak. The size entry is marked missing in some rows and otherwise reads once, few, many or a size class.

few	14	-	TRBV9	TRBJ1-1	CASSFSSQGTEAFF	TGTGCCAGCAGCTTTTCCTCCCAGGGCACTGAAGCTTTCTTT
-	16	TRBD1	TRBV15	TRBJ2-1	CATSGQGFGPNNEQFF	TGTGCCACCAGCGGACAGGGGTTCGGGCCAAACAATGAGCAGTTCTTC
few	16	TRBD2	TRBV9	TRBJ2-1	CASSVDPSGRGNEQFF	TGTGCCAGCAGCGTAGACCCCAGCGGGAGGGGTAATGAGCAGTTCTTC
-	13	-	TRBV30	TRBJ2-7	CAWREDSPYEQYF	TGTGCCTGGAGGGAGGACTCCCCCTACGAGCAGTACTTC
few	17	-	TRBV11-2	TRBJ2-6	CASSSRRRGSGANVLTF	TGTGCCAGCAGCTCTAGGCGACGCGGCTCTGGGGCCAACGTCCTGACTTTC
-	13	-	TRBV4-1	TRBJ1-1	CASSQELGTEAFF	TGCGCCAGCAGCCAAGAACTCGGGACTGAAGCTTTCTTT
few	18	-	TRBV15	TRBJ2-1	CATSRDRGAYTTYNEQFF	TGTGCCACCAGCAGAGATCGGGGAGCGTACACGACCTACAATGAGCAGTTCTTC
-	16	-	TRBV2	TRBJ1-2	CASRAHSGVEGVGYTF	TGTGCCAGCAGAGCCCACTCAGGGGTAGAGGGTGTTGGCTACACCTTC
few	15	TRBD2	TRBV5-4	TRBJ2-2	CASSRTSGYTGELFF	TGTGCCAGCAGCCGGACTAGCGGGTACACCGGGGAGCTGTTTTTT
few	16	TRBD2	TRBV18	TRBJ2-1	CASSPRTSGSYNEQFF	TGTGCCAGCTCACCACGGACTAGCGGCTCCTACAATGAGCAGTTCTTC
few	19	TRBD1	TRBV30	TRBJ2-7	CAWRIRDRGHREGTYEQYF	TGTGCCTGGAGAATTCGGGACAGGGGGCATCGGGAGGGAACCTACGAGCAGTACTTC
-	18	-	TRBV4-1	TRBJ1-3	CASSQGRQGPSSGNTIYF	TGCGCCAGCAGCCAAGGGAGGCAGGGGCCCTCCTCTGGAAACACCATATATTTT
-	16	-	TRBV4-1	TRBJ2-4	CASSQDRRAAWDIQYF	TGCGCCAGCAGCCAAGATCGGAGGGCAGCTTGGGACATTCAGTACTTC
-	13	TRBD2	TRBV7-9	TRBJ2-5	CANGRGQWETQYF	TGTGCCAACGGGAGGGGCCAGTGGGAGACCCAGTACTTC
-	15	TRBD1	TRBV28	TRBJ2-1	CASTIGQGAYNEQFF	TGTGCCAGCACCATAGGACAGGGGGCCTACAATGAGCAGTTCTTC
once	14	TRBD2	TRBV7-2	TRBJ2-1	CASSFLAGRNEQFF	TGTGCCAGCAGCTTCCTAGCGGGCAGAAATGAGCAGTTCTTC
-	12	-	TRBV29-1	TRBJ1-5	CSVTPGDGPQHF	TGCAGCGTCACACCAGGGGATGGGCCCCAGCATTTT
-	14	-	TRBV4-2	TRBJ2-1	CASSQEGLANEQFF	TGTGCCAGCAGCCAAGAGGGCCTAGCGAATGAGCAGTTCTTC
-	15	-	TRBV18	TRBJ1-1	CASSPPKPGSPEAFF	TGTGCCAGCTCACCACCGAAGCCGGGTTCGCCTGAAGCTTTCTTT
few	14	TRBD2	TRBV30	TRBJ2-1	CAWVSGRSRNEQFF	TGTGCCTGGGTAAGCGGGAGGTCTCGCAATGAGCAGTTCTTC
few	15	-	TRBV19	TRBJ2-1	CASSLTSDPYNEQFF	TGTGCCAGTAGTCTCACTAGTGACCCGTACAATGAGCAGTTCTTC
-	17	-	TRBV7-8	TRBJ2-7	CASSLAVPRQGNYEQYF	TGTGCCAGCAGCTTAGCAGTCCCACGCCAGGGAAACTACGAGCAGTACTTC
-	15	TRBD1	TRBV7-7	TRBJ1-2	CASSPLGQGEFGYTF	TGTGCTAGCAGCCCCCTGGGACAGGGAGAGTTTGGCTACACCTTC
-	16	TRBD2	TRBV29-1	TRBJ2-7	CSARVLAGGSSYEQYF	TGCAGCGCCAGGGTTCTAGCGGGAGGCAGCTCCTACGAGCAGTACTTC
few	13	-	TRBV7-3	TRBJ2-1	CASSARRGDEQFF	TGTGCCAGCAGCGCACGCAGGGGTGATGAGCAGTTCTTC
-	12	-	TRBV6-1	TRBJ2-7	CASREVDYEQYF	TGTGCCAGCAGGGAGGTGGACTACGAGCAGTACTTC
-	13	-	TRBV18	TRBJ1-2	CASSREAFYGYTF	TGTGCCAGCTCACGCGAAGCCTTCTATGGCTACACCTTC
few	13	TRBD1	TRBV29-1	TRBJ1-4	CSGRRGHSEKLFF	TGCAGCGGACGGAGGGGGCACAGTGAAAAACTGTTTTTT
-	20	-	TRBV29-1	TRBJ1-5	CSVPPHHRTSPADSNQPQHF	TGCAGCGTACCACCCCACCATAGGACATCCCCGGCAGATAGCAATCAGCCCCAGCATTTT
-	14	-	TRBV29-1	TRBJ1-1	CSVEGGLGDTEAFF	TGCAGCGTTGAAGGGGGGCTTGGTGACACTGAAGCTTTCTTT
few	13	-	TRBV14	TRBJ1-2	CASSQWTDYGYTF	TGTGCCAGCAGCCAATGGACAGACTATGGCTACACCTTC
-	12	-	TRBV5-1	TRBJ2-1	CASSFSGNEQFF	TGCGCCAGCAGCTTTTCGGGCAATGAGCAGTTCTTC
few	13	-	TRBV30	TRBJ1-2	CAGPRNRGYGYTF	TGTGCCGGACCCAGGAATAGGGGCTATGGCTACACCTTC
-	13	-	TRBV11-3	TRBJ2-1	CASSFLEDNEQFF	TGTGCCAGCAGCTTCCTCGAGGACAATGAGCAGTTCTTC
few	14	-	TRBV5-1	TRBJ2-3	CASSLDRMWDTQYF	TGCGCCAGCAGCTTGGACAGGATGTGGGATACGCAGTATTTT
-	15	TRBD1	TRBV27	TRBJ2-5	CASSPPTGGEETQYF	TGTGCCAGCAGTCCGCCGACAGGGGGCGAAGAGACCCAGTACTTC
few	15	-	TRBV5-1	TRBJ2-6	CASSTTASGANVLTF	TGCGCCAGCAGTACGACAGCCTCTGGGGCCAACGTCCTGACTTTC
-	16	TRBD1	TRBV4-1	TRBJ2-2	CASSPPPGQGTGELFF	TGCGCCAGCAGCCCACCACCGGGACAGGGGACCGGGGAGCTGTTTTTT
few	15	-	TRBV10-3	TRBJ2-1	CAISEQRQPEEEQFF	TGTGCCATCAGTGAACAGCGACAGCCTGAGGAAGAGCAGTTCTTC
few	12	-	TRBV19	TRBJ1-1	CASSKRGGEAFF	TGTGCCAGTTCCAAACGGGGTGGTGAAGCTTTCTTT
few	15	TRBD2	TRBV7-2	TRBJ2-3	CASSLIAGGADTQYF	TGTGCCAGCAGCTTAATAGCGGGAGGAGCAGATACGCAGTATTTT